This T cell receptor beta chain originates from a study of blood T cell repertoires in COVID-19. About the research overall: Samples came from the United States, Italy and Spain, spanning acute and convalescent COVID-19. Nucleic acid was either cDNA or gDNA, and it came from T cells, B-cell-depleted T cells, or PBMCs.

Germline V lookup: CDR1 GTSNPN, CDR2 SVGIG (reference sequence). This CDR3 has 14 amino acids. V was shortened by 1 base and J by 1 base, with 10 bases between the two germline ends. In the original processing: Estimation of nucleated cell counts was performed using reference gene primer amplification. Only in-frame clones appear in the TCRdb table, and some are missing; sequencing was by immunoSEQ multiplex PCR. The D gene and trimming were derived from the DNA, and the V and J assignments and clone size from that table. The sample holds about 78,000 clones, 86% seen once. The chain is built from TRBV30 and TRBJ1-1, with TRBD1 as a possible D gene (6 bases). Sequencing was performed on peripheral blood. The receptor was derived from a man aged 45 to 65 with active or convalescent COVID-19. CDR3 bases: TGTGCCTGGAGTGCCCCGGACAGGAACACTGAAGCTTTCTTT. Protein sequence: CAWSAPDRNTEAFF. The full variable domain, its missing parts supplied by reference TRBV30 and TRBJ1-1, is SQTIHQWPATLVQPVGSPLSLECTVEGTSNPNLYWYRQAAGRGLQLLFYSVGIGQISSEVPQNLSASRPQDRQFILSSKKLLLSDSGFYLCAWSAPDRNTEAFFGQGTRLTVV.